A selection of T cell receptor beta chains follows, all from one sample in a study of T cells in Graves' hyperthyroidism and ophthalmopathy. In TCRdb, the multiplex PCR reads were re-called with MiXCR into one record per CDR3 protein. Altogether hundreds of thousands of distinct CDR3 sequences are present, 14% being singletons, with the ten largest covering about 26%. Sequences were obtained from blood. Receptors originate from a woman in her twenties or thirties with Graves' hyperthyroidism. The CDR3 runs from the conserved cysteine through the conserved F or W. D genes are given only for firm matches. Clone size appears in some rows only: once, few, many, or a class for an expanded clone.

V: TRBV20-1; J: TRBJ2-5; D: -; size: many; CDR3: CSARAGKGETQYF; DNA: TGCAGTGCTAGAGCTGGCAAGGGGGAGACCCAGTACTTC
V: TRBV20-1; J: TRBJ2-1; D: TRBD2; size: many; CDR3: CSASPMTSGNYNEQFF; DNA: TGCAGTGCTAGCCCCATGACTAGCGGGAACTACAATGAGCAGTTCTTC
V: TRBV28; J: TRBJ2-1; D: TRBD2; size: many; CDR3: CASSRTSGRNNEQFF; DNA: TGTGCCAGCAGCAGGACTAGCGGGAGGAACAATGAGCAGTTCTTC
V: TRBV6-2/TRBV6-3; J: TRBJ2-1; D: TRBD1; size: many; CDR3: CASSYMGQSYNEQFF; DNA: TGTGCCAGCAGTTACATGGGACAGTCCTACAATGAGCAGTTCTTC
V: TRBV7-2; J: TRBJ1-1; D: -; size: -; CDR3: CASSQTEGNTEAFF; DNA: TGTGCCAGCAGCCAGACAGAGGGGAACACTGAAGCTTTCTTT
V: TRBV30; J: TRBJ2-3; D: TRBD1; size: many; CDR3: CAWDYRGGTDTQYF; DNA: TGTGCCTGGGATTACAGGGGAGGCACAGATACGCAGTATTTT
V: TRBV12-3/TRBV12-4; J: TRBJ2-7; D: -; size: -; CDR3: CASSNGVFYEQYF; DNA: TGTGCCAGCAGTAACGGGGTATTCTACGAGCAGTACTTC
V: TRBV7-2; J: TRBJ1-3; D: -; size: -; CDR3: CASSSGRLTGAGNTIYF; DNA: TGTGCCAGCAGCTCGGGTCGGTTGACAGGCGCTGGAAACACCATATATTTT
V: TRBV30; J: TRBJ2-1; D: TRBD2; size: many; CDR3: CAWRSTSGRAKNNEQFF; DNA: TGTGCCTGGAGAAGTACTAGCGGGAGGGCCAAAAACAATGAGCAGTTCTTC
V: TRBV11-2; J: TRBJ2-6; D: -; size: few; CDR3: CASKFAGANVLTF; DNA: TGTGCCAGCAAATTCGCTGGGGCCAACGTCCTGACTTTC
V: TRBV24-1; J: TRBJ2-2; D: TRBD2; size: many; CDR3: CATSDLSGSGELFF; DNA: TGTGCCACCAGTGACCTCAGCGGGAGCGGGGAGCTGTTTTTT
V: TRBV19; J: TRBJ2-2; D: -; size: many; CDR3: CASRRDFGELFF; DNA: TGTGCCAGTAGGAGGGACTTCGGGGAGCTGTTTTTT
V: TRBV4-3; J: TRBJ2-3; D: TRBD1; size: many; CDR3: CASRKTGVDTDTQYF; DNA: TGCGCCAGCAGAAAGACAGGGGTGGACACAGATACGCAGTATTTT
V: TRBV6-5; J: TRBJ1-4; D: TRBD1; size: -; CDR3: CASSSKGAGNEKLFF; DNA: TGTGCCAGCAGTTCAAAGGGGGCTGGCAATGAAAAACTGTTTTTT
V: TRBV12-3/TRBV12-4; J: TRBJ1-1; D: TRBD1; size: many; CDR3: CASSLRGQGTRSGTEAFF; DNA: TGTGCCAGCAGTTTAAGGGGACAGGGGACCCGGTCGGGCACTGAAGCTTTCTTT
V: TRBV20-1; J: TRBJ2-7; D: TRBD1; size: -; CDR3: CSARGDRGRAYEQYF; DNA: TGCAGTGCTAGGGGGGACAGGGGGCGGGCCTACGAGCAGTACTTC
V: TRBV10-2; J: TRBJ1-5; D: -; size: few; CDR3: CASSESRRGIVQPQHF; DNA: TGCGCCAGCAGTGAGTCGAGGAGGGGAATCGTCCAGCCCCAGCATTTT
V: TRBV6-1; J: TRBJ2-7; D: -; size: many; CDR3: CASSNHWSPNAYEQYF; DNA: TGTGCCAGCAGTAACCACTGGTCTCCTAACGCCTACGAGCAGTACTTC
V: TRBV7-2; J: TRBJ2-5; D: -; size: few; CDR3: CASNPGPTETQYF; DNA: TGTGCCAGCAACCCGGGACCTACAGAGACCCAGTACTTC
V: TRBV28; J: TRBJ1-2; D: -; size: many; CDR3: CASSLERANYGYTF; DNA: TGTGCCAGCAGTTTAGAGAGGGCGAACTATGGCTACACCTTC
V: TRBV7-2; J: TRBJ2-1; D: TRBD1; size: many; CDR3: CASSLGQGVDEQFF; DNA: TGTGCCAGCAGCTTAGGACAGGGGGTCGATGAGCAGTTCTTC
V: TRBV28; J: TRBJ2-1; D: -; size: many; CDR3: CASSLSPTAAEQFF; DNA: TGTGCCAGCAGTTTATCCCCCACGGCCGCTGAGCAGTTCTTC
V: TRBV19; J: TRBJ1-1; D: -; size: -; CDR3: CASSQGGITEAFF; DNA: TGTGCCAGTAGTCAGGGAGGGATCACTGAAGCTTTCTTT
V: TRBV9; J: TRBJ1-4; D: -; size: -; CDR3: CASSPSGAGDEKLFF; DNA: TGTGCCAGCAGCCCAAGTGGGGCAGGGGATGAAAAACTGTTTTTT
V: TRBV28; J: TRBJ1-2; D: -; size: many; CDR3: CASSYREGYTF; DNA: TGTGCCAGCAGTTATAGGGAAGGCTACACCTTC
V: TRBV29-1; J: TRBJ2-6; D: TRBD1; size: many; CDR3: CSAEGTGSPGANVLTF; DNA: TGCAGCGCTGAGGGGACAGGGTCTCCTGGGGCCAACGTCCTGACTTTC
V: TRBV28; J: TRBJ1-4; D: -; size: many; CDR3: CASSPDVANEKLFF; DNA: TGTGCCAGCAGCCCGGACGTAGCTAATGAAAAACTGTTTTTT
V: TRBV28; J: TRBJ2-7; D: -; size: -; CDR3: CASSSMIGNYEQYF; DNA: TGTGCCAGCAGTTCCATGATCGGGAACTACGAGCAGTACTTC
V: TRBV10-2; J: TRBJ2-5; D: TRBD1; size: many; CDR3: CASSTGTGGYEGAQYF; DNA: TGCGCCAGCAGTACCGGGACAGGGGGATACGAAGGGGCCCAGTACTTC
V: TRBV30; J: TRBJ2-5; D: -; size: few; CDR3: CAWSGQMGDTETQYF; DNA: TGTGCCTGGAGTGGCCAAATGGGGGACACAGAGACCCAGTACTTC
V: TRBV30; J: TRBJ2-7; D: -; size: few; CDR3: CAWSVSRSYEQYF; DNA: TGTGCCTGGAGCGTGAGCCGTTCCTACGAGCAGTACTTC
V: TRBV20-1; J: TRBJ2-1; D: TRBD2; size: -; CDR3: CSARPHRRLADYNEQFF; DNA: TGCAGTGCTAGACCGCATCGCCGACTAGCGGACTACAATGAGCAGTTCTTC
V: TRBV2; J: TRBJ2-1; D: TRBD2; size: many; CDR3: CASSERREPYNEQFF; DNA: TGTGCCAGCAGTGAACGGCGGGAGCCATACAATGAGCAGTTCTTC
V: TRBV25-1; J: TRBJ1-1; D: TRBD1; size: -; CDR3: CASSETSTGLGDTEAFF; DNA: TGTGCCAGCAGTGAAACCTCGACAGGGCTGGGGGACACTGAAGCTTTCTTT
V: TRBV7-2; J: TRBJ2-1; D: TRBD1; size: -; CDR3: CASSYGQGYNEQFF; DNA: TGTGCCAGCAGCTACGGACAGGGCTACAATGAGCAGTTCTTC
V: TRBV28; J: TRBJ2-1; D: TRBD1; size: many; CDR3: CASSRTGGRSYNEQFF; DNA: TGTGCCAGCAGTCGTACAGGGGGACGGTCCTACAATGAGCAGTTCTTC
V: TRBV24-1; J: TRBJ2-1; D: -; size: -; CDR3: CATSDSGGFHLSGSYNEQFF; DNA: TGTGCCACCAGTGATTCTGGGGGGTTTCACCTTAGCGGTAGCTACAATGAGCAGTTCTTC
V: TRBV30; J: TRBJ2-1; D: -; size: many; CDR3: CACVRGSDSYNEQFF; DNA: TGTGCCTGCGTTCGGGGTAGCGACTCCTACAATGAGCAGTTCTTC
V: TRBV6-2/TRBV6-3; J: TRBJ2-5; D: TRBD1; size: few; CDR3: CASRKQGFQETQYF; DNA: TGTGCCAGCAGAAAACAGGGGTTTCAAGAGACCCAGTACTTC
V: TRBV7-3; J: TRBJ2-3; D: -; size: many; CDR3: CASSYSERTDTQYF; DNA: TGTGCCAGCAGCTATAGCGAACGCACAGATACGCAGTATTTT
V: TRBV3-1; J: TRBJ1-2; D: TRBD1; size: many; CDR3: CASRGTGNYGYTF; DNA: TGTGCCAGCAGGGGGACAGGGAACTATGGCTACACCTTC
V: TRBV6-4; J: TRBJ2-3; D: TRBD2; size: few; CDR3: CASSDSSGRHTDTQYF; DNA: TGTGCCAGCAGTGACTCGTCCGGGAGGCACACAGATACGCAGTATTTT
V: TRBV12-3/TRBV12-4; J: TRBJ1-4; D: TRBD1; size: many; CDR3: CASRTGTVIGAKLFF; DNA: TGTGCCAGCAGGACCGGGACAGTCATCGGTGCGAAACTGTTTTTT
V: TRBV20-1; J: TRBJ1-2; D: -; size: -; CDR3: CSARELQGVSGYTF; DNA: TGCAGTGCTAGAGAATTACAGGGTGTTTCTGGCTACACCTTC